This T cell receptor beta chain was captured in a study of blood T cell repertoires in COVID-19. Assay: immunoSEQ multiplex PCR; the TCRdb copy retains only in-frame clones and omits some. The sample shows about 240,000 clones, about 80% of them seen only once. The receptor was isolated from a woman of 80 years or more with acute or convalescent COVID-19. The sample was peripheral blood.

CDR3 residues: CASSLFSADSYEQYF. As DNA, the CDR3 is TGTGCCAGCAGCTTATTCTCCGCGGACTCCTACGAGCAGTACTTC. This chain uses TRBV5-6 with TRBJ2-7; D not resolved. Germline V CDR1 and CDR2: SGHDT, YYEEEE. V was pared by 2 bases and J by 0 bases, with 12 bases between. CDR3 length: 15 amino acids.